The 26 T cell receptor beta chains listed next were all sequenced from one sample in a study of regulatory and conventional T cells in RAG deficiency (TCRdb year 2017). Before genomic DNA extraction, conventional CD4+ T cells were isolated from blood as CD25-low CD127-high cells. To prepare the library, the immunoSEQ multiplex PCR assay was applied. TCRdb took over this immuneACCESS table, retaining in-frame rearrangements with V and J assigned. Such tables are incomplete; in checked studies, under half of the missing clones stem from an unresolved V gene, and the remainder is unexplained. Here the sample has around 29,000 clones; 90% to 97% occur a single time. Roughly 0.32% of the sample is taken by the ten largest. The sample was also linked to a second study, of regulatory T cells. From that second study: The multiplex PCR used 52 forward TRBV primers and 13 reverse TRBJ primers, with assay-based and computational corrections for amplification bias.

The sequenced sample consisted of CD25- CD4+ T cells sorted from blood. All receptors come from a human donor in good health.

This clone was observed a few times. V and J are TRBV5-4 and TRBJ1-3, with D possibly TRBD1 on 5 matching bases. CDR3 length equals 16 residues. Germline V gene sequence: CDR1 SGHNT, CDR2 YYREEE (reference sequence). The V end lost 0 bases, the J end lost 3 bases, and 13 bases lay between the germline ends. The CDR3 coding sequence is TGTGCCAGCAGCTTGGAAGCCGGGGGGTATGGAAACACCATATATTTT. Its protein is CASSLEAGGYGNTIYF.

A single count supports this clone. V gene TRBV7-2 combines with J gene TRBJ1-4; 8 positions match TRBD1. V lost 2 bases, J lost 7 bases, and 9 bases stayed unmatched. The length of the CDR3 is 16 residues. Germline V gene lookup returns CDR1 SGHTA and CDR2 FQGNSA. The CDR3 protein is CASSLPRTGPGEKLFF. The CDR3 DNA is TGTGCCAGCAGCTTACCCCGGACAGGGCCGGGTGAAAAACTGTTTTTT.

The chain is built from TRBV25-1 and TRBJ2-3; D uncertain. V lost 4 bases and J lost 4, with 15 bases in between. CDR3 length: 15 residues. The germline gives CDR1 MGHDK, CDR2 SYGVNS. CDR3 coding DNA: TGTGCCAGCAGTGCCCGCTGGGCCAGAGCAGATACGCAGTATTTT. It is translated as CASSARWARADTQYF.

The CDR3 region has the DNA TGTGCCTGGAGTAGGGATATTGACAGGGGATCGCCTAACTATGGCTACACCTTC. Its translation is CAWSRDIDRGSPNYGYTF. The V call is TRBV30, the J call TRBJ1-2; 8 bases fit TRBD1. Germline values: CDR1 GTSNPN, CDR2 SVGIG (reference sequence). The length of the CDR3 is 18 residues. Trimming cost V 2 bases and J 0 bases; bases outside gene matches: 14. Filled out from reference TRBV30 and TRBJ1-2, the complete variable domain reads SQTIHQWPATLVQPVGSPLSLECTVEGTSNPNLYWYRQAAGRGLQLLFYSVGIGQISSEVPQNLSASRPQDRQFILSSKKLLLSDSGFYLCAWSRDIDRGSPNYGYTFGSGTRLTVV.

V usage is TRBV18 and J usage is TRBJ2-7; D is unclear. CDR3 length: 15 amino acids. V lost 2 bases, J lost 0 bases, and 11 bases lay in between. Germline lookup yields CDR1 KGHSH and CDR2 LQKENI. The CDR3 region has the DNA TGTGCCAGCTCACCATCTAGACTGAGCTCCTACGAGCAGTACTTC. Its translation: CASSPSRLSSYEQYF.

The V gene is TRBV7-9, the J gene TRBJ2-1; D is unclear. V was clipped by 1 base and J by 3 bases, with 7 bases between them. This CDR3 comprises 14 residues. Per germline, CDR1 SEHNR and CDR2 FQNEAQ (reference sequence). The CDR3 nucleotides read TGTGCCAGCAGCTTAGACGTCAGCTACAATGAGCAGTTCTTC. Translation: CASSLDVSYNEQFF.

The rearrangement links TRBV19 to TRBJ2-2; 9 nucleotides line up with TRBD2. The J segment lost 6 bases and the V segment lost 5 bases, leaving 4 bases of the junction unmatched. In germline, CDR1 is LNHDA, CDR2 SQIVND (reference sequence). This CDR3 contains 14 residues. The CDR3 is CASSGGLAAGELFF. CDR3 nucleotides: TGTGCCAGTAGTGGGGGACTAGCCGCCGGGGAGCTGTTTTTT.

The rearrangement links TRBV25-1 to TRBJ2-7; D ambiguous. Germline V gives CDR1 MGHDK, CDR2 SYGVNS. The CDR3 extends over 12 amino acids. The V end was cut by 3 bases, the J end by 3 bases, with 6 bases between. For the CDR3, the DNA is TGTGCCAGCAGTGACCTCTACTACGAGCAGTACTTC. Its translation: CASSDLYYEQYF.

The chain combines TRBV9 with TRBJ2-7, with TRBD1 matching 9 bases. CDR1 is SGDLS, CDR2 YYNGEE, per germline. The CDR3 is 14 residues long. Trimming took 3 bases from V and 5 from J; bases not matched to a gene: 6. The CDR3 DNA is TGTGCCAGCAGCGGGGGACAGGGATTCAACGAGCAGTACTTC. Translation: CASSGGQGFNEQYF.

This chain uses TRBV19 with TRBJ1-1; 9 bases line up with TRBD1. Germline CDR1 is LNHDA and CDR2 is SQIVND (reference sequence). The ends lost 3 bases at V and 0 bases at J; junction bases unmatched: 2. CDR3 length equals 15 residues. CDR3 amino acids: CASSIGQGMNTEAFF. For the CDR3, the DNA is TGTGCCAGTAGTATCGGACAGGGGATGAACACTGAAGCTTTCTTT. Full variable domain (rest looked up from reference TRBV19 and TRBJ1-1): DGGITQSPKYLFRKEGQNVTLSCEQNLNHDAMYWYRQDPGQGLRLIYYSQIVNDFQKGDIAEGYSVSREKKESFPLTVTSAQKNPTAFYLCASSIGQGMNTEAFFGQGTRLTVV.

The chain has TRBV6-5 and TRBJ1-1; D not resolved. Germline loops: CDR1 MNHEY, CDR2 SVGAGI. The length of the CDR3 is 14 residues. V was pared by 1 base and J by 5 bases, with 11 bases between. The CDR3 sequence: CASSYYLGRTEAFF. CDR3 sequence (DNA): TGTGCCAGCAGTTACTATTTGGGGAGAACTGAAGCTTTCTTT.

This clone was picked up one time. CDR3 nucleotide sequence: TGTGCCACCGGCAGGGCTGTGCCTGGAAACACCATATATTTT. This sequence encodes CATGRAVPGNTIYF. The chain joins TRBV6-5 to TRBJ1-3, with D perhaps matching TRBD1 (5 bases). Germline lookup yields CDR1 MNHEY and CDR2 SVGAGI. The CDR3 runs 14 residues. Trimming pared 10 bases from V and 2 bases from J, leaving 15 bases between.

The chain carries TRBV30 and TRBJ1-1; maybe TRBD1 (5 bases). CDR3 length: 13 amino acids. V was trimmed by 0 bases and J by 6 bases, leaving 11 bases between them. CDR1 and CDR2 from the germline V gene are GTSNPN and SVGIG (reference sequence). The CDR3 coding sequence is TGTGCCTGGAGTGTACCGGGGGTCGCTGAAGCTTTCTTT. Its translation: CAWSVPGVAEAFF.

V usage is TRBV6-6 and J usage is TRBJ2-7; 8 bases are shared with TRBD1. V lost 5 bases, J lost 0 bases, and 3 bases stayed unmatched. Germline V gene data show CDR1 as MNHNY and CDR2 as SVGAGI (reference sequence). This CDR3 comprises 14 residues. The CDR3 region has the DNA TGTGCCAGCAGTGTAGGACAGGGCTCCTACGAGCAGTACTTC. Its protein is CASSVGQGSYEQYF.

The chain recombines TRBV30 with TRBJ1-3; TRBD1 matches at 8 bases. This CDR3 region has 14 residues. The J segment lost 2 bases and the V segment lost 2 bases, leaving 2 bases of the junction unmatched. Germline V lookup: CDR1 GTSNPN, CDR2 SVGIG (reference sequence). This CDR3 reads CAWSTGGPGNTIYF. The CDR3 bases are TGTGCCTGGAGTACAGGGGGTCCTGGAAACACCATATATTTT.

CDR3 amino acids: CASRLDRVSDEQFF. DNA for the CDR3: TGTGCCAGCAGATTGGACAGGGTTAGCGATGAGCAGTTCTTC. This chain connects TRBV6-6 to TRBJ2-1, with 8 bases that match TRBD1. Trimming removed 6 bases from V and 8 bases from J; junction bases left unmatched: 9. The CDR3 is 14 amino acids. Germline loops: CDR1 MNHNY, CDR2 SVGAGI (reference sequence).

This clone was picked up one time. V usage is TRBV30 and J usage is TRBJ1-2; D not certain. CDR1 is GTSNPN, CDR2 SVGIG, per germline (reference sequence). CDR3 length: 12 residues. The CDR3 coding sequence is TGTGCACTATACGGGAGAGGCCCTGGCTACACCTTC. It is translated as CALYGRGPGYTF.

This chain uses TRBV2 with TRBJ1-5, with a tentative D call TRBD1 (6 bases). Trimming pared 3 bases from V and 0 bases from J, leaving 9 bases between. The CDR3 is 15 amino acids. Germline CDR1 is SNHLY and CDR2 is FYNNEI. CDR3 bases: TGTGCCAGCAGTGACGTGGACAGTAGCAATCAGCCCCAGCATTTT. Translation: CASSDVDSSNQPQHF.

This clone has just one count. The chain links TRBV18 to TRBJ1-4; D is perhaps TRBD1 (6 bases). The V end lost 2 bases, the J end lost 8 bases, and 18 bases lay between the germline ends. The CDR3 runs to 16 residues. CDR1 is KGHSH and CDR2 is LQKENI in the germline V gene. The DNA for the CDR3 is TGTGCCAGCTCACCATATGGCCAACAGGGTATCGAAAAACTGTTTTTT. This codes for CASSPYGQQGIEKLFF.

The V and J genes are TRBV6-5 and TRBJ2-3; the match to TRBD2 covers 12 bases. Trimming at V came to 6 bases and at J to 5 bases, leaving 6 bases not matched to a gene. This CDR3 comprises 15 residues. CDR1 and CDR2 (germline): MNHEY, SVGAGI. The DNA of the CDR3 is TGTGCCAGCAGCCGACTAGCGGGGGTTAGAGATACGCAGTATTTT. It is translated as CASSRLAGVRDTQYF.

This chain uses TRBV30 with TRBJ2-5; TRBD2 matches 7 bases. The CDR3 covers 16 residues. Trimming cost V 4 bases and J 7 bases; bases outside gene matches: 18. Germline V gives CDR1 GTSNPN, CDR2 SVGIG (reference sequence). The DNA for the CDR3 is TGTGCCTGGACCAGGGATTGGGGGAGGGCCTCTGGGACCCAGTACTTC. This encodes CAWTRDWGRASGTQYF.

The chain uses TRBV30 and TRBJ1-2, with D perhaps matching TRBD1 (6 bases). The ends were cut back, 4 bases at V and 2 bases at J, with 17 bases in the middle. The CDR3 length is 15 residues. The germline gives CDR1 GTSNPN, CDR2 SVGIG (reference sequence). The CDR3 sequence is CAWNVLGQGNYGYTF. CDR3 DNA sequence: TGTGCCTGGAATGTCTTGGGGCAGGGGAACTATGGCTACACCTTC. The full variable domain, completed using reference TRBV30 and TRBJ1-2, is SQTIHQWPATLVQPVGSPLSLECTVEGTSNPNLYWYRQAAGRGLQLLFYSVGIGQISSEVPQNLSASRPQDRQFILSSKKLLLSDSGFYLCAWNVLGQGNYGYTFGSGTRLTVV.

The J gene is TRBJ2-3, the V gene TRBV5-8, with D perhaps matching TRBD1 (6 bases). With 2 bases removed from V and 0 bases from J, the gap between germline ends came to 13 bases. Germline CDR1 reads SGHTS; CDR2 reads YDEGEE. This CDR3 contains 16 residues. CDR3 sequence: CASSLGRGPSTDTQYF. The CDR3 DNA reads TGTGCCAGCAGCTTAGGCAGGGGACCTAGCACAGATACGCAGTATTTT.

The chain uses TRBV5-6 and TRBJ1-2; TRBD1 is a possible D gene (6 bases). This CDR3 spans 14 amino acids. CDR1 and CDR2 from the germline V gene are SGHDT and YYEEEE. V was pared by 4 bases and J by 8 bases, with 18 bases between. As DNA, the CDR3 is TGTGCCAGCAGCAAGACAGGTCCCGGGGAGGGCTACACCTTC. As protein: CASSKTGPGEGYTF.

CDR3 nucleotides: TGCGCCAGCAGTGAGTCAGCGCTAGCGGGGGGCAAGAGCTCCTACAATGAGCAGTTCTTC. Its protein is CASSESALAGGKSSYNEQFF. The V and J genes are TRBV10-1 and TRBJ2-1, with 11 bases fitting TRBD2. The CDR3 extends over 20 amino acids. CDR1 and CDR2 from the germline V gene are WNHNN and SYGVQD (reference sequence). V lost 0 bases to trimming and J lost 0 bases; unmatched junction nucleotides: 10.

This sequence joins TRBV2 and TRBJ2-5; D is perhaps TRBD1 (6 bases). Looked up from germline, CDR1 is SNHLY and CDR2 is FYNNEI. This CDR3 has 14 residues. Trimming left V 8 bases short and J 7 bases short, with 20 bases between. The CDR3 sequence is CASLRIGQSGTQYF. The CDR3 nucleotides are TGTGCCAGCTTACGGATAGGACAGAGCGGGACCCAGTACTTC.